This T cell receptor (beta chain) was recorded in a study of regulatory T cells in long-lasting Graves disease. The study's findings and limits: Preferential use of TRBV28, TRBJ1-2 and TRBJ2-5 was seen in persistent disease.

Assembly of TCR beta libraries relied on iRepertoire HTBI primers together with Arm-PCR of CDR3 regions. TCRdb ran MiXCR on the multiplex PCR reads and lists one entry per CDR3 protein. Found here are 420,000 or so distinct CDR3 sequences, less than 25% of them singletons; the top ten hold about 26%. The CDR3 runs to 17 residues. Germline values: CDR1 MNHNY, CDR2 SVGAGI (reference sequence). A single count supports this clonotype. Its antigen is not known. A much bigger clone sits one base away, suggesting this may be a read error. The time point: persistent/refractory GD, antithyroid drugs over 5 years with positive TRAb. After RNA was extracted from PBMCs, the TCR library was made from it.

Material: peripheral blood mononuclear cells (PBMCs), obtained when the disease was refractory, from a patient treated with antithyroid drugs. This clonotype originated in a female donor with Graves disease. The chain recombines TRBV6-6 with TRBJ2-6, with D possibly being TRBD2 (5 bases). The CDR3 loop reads CAGSYSRGPSGANVLTF. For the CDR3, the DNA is TGTGCCGGCAGTTACTCGAGAGGGCCGTCTGGGGCCAACGTCCTGACTTTC.